This T cell receptor (beta chain) stems from a study of blood T cell repertoires in COVID-19. Study context: From the United States, Italy and Spain came samples of acute and convalescent COVID-19. From T cells, B-cell-depleted T cells, or PBMCs came the material, which was cDNA or gDNA.

In the original analysis: It was from reference gene primer amplification that nucleated cell counts were estimated. The protocol was immunoSEQ multiplex PCR, while the TCRdb copy is restricted to in-frame clones and leaves out a portion. D and trimming come from the DNA, and the V and J calls and clone size come from that table. The sample comprises tens of thousands of clones, 80% to 95% of which are singletons, and 0.75% to 0.8% rests with the top ten. Source material: peripheral blood. This receptor was taken from a woman older than 75 with acute or convalescent COVID-19.

In nucleotides, the CDR3 is TGTGCCAGCAGCAAAGCCTCCGGGACATACAAAGATAATGAAAAACTGTTTTTT. Protein sequence: CASSKASGTYKDNEKLFF. The chain uses TRBV21-1 and TRBJ1-4; the table names TRBD1, a call not compared with the DNA. TRBV21-1 is a recognized pseudogene. The CDR3 contains 18 residues.